This entry lists 7 T cell receptor beta chains sequenced from one sample in a study of vaccination and CD4 T cells after COVID-19. With the Oncomine TCR Beta short-read assay, DNA from cultured CD4+ T cells was sequenced. TCRdb itself ran the PCR reads through MiXCR, one entry per CDR3 protein. This table has around 14,000 distinct CDR3 sequences, 51% appearing once. Treatment of the sample: roughly nine-day PBMC culture with coronavirus spike peptide pools or control peptides (ViraFEST assay). Antigen specificity for these receptors is unknown. Input material: CD4+ T cells from blood, cultured in vitro. These receptors all stem from a human donor who had recovered from COVID-19.

The V and J genes are TRBV7-2 and TRBJ1-1; possibly TRBD1 for D (5 bases). Germline V CDR1 and CDR2: SGHTA, FQGNSA. This CDR3 contains 16 residues. V was shortened by 5 bases and J by 0 bases, with 16 bases between the two germline ends. CDR3 coding DNA: TGTGCCAGCAGCCCCCATCCGAGGGGTATGAACACTGAAGCTTTCTTT. Protein: CASSPHPRGMNTEAFF.

A few counts support this clonotype. The rearrangement uses TRBV12-3 or TRBV12-4 and TRBJ2-1, with D tentatively TRBD1 (6 bases). CDR3 length equals 13 residues. Trimming shortened V by 6 bases and J by 9 bases, and 15 bases separated the two germline ends. Here the CDR3 DNA reads TGTGCCAGCAGCTCTCAGGGGTCCACTGAGCAGTTCTTC. It codes for CASSSQGSTEQFF.

V gene TRBV19 combines with J gene TRBJ1-5, with D maybe TRBD1 (5 bases). The last part of the DNA fits TRBJ2-3 better; the J call may be wrong. The CDR3 runs to 15 residues. Germline loops: CDR1 LNHDA, CDR2 SQIVND (reference sequence). The CDR3 coding sequence is TGTGCCAGTAGGGGTCGGAAAGGGGAAGGTCAGCCCCAGTATTTT. This gives the protein CASRGRKGEGQPQYF.

The chain uses TRBV20-1 and TRBJ1-1; D remains unclear. CDR1 DFQATT and CDR2 SNEGSKA come from the germline V gene (reference sequence). V lost 3 bases and J lost 4, with 12 bases in between. The CDR3 covers 13 residues. CDR3 DNA sequence: TGCAGTGCTAGGCGAACTACAGTCACTGAAGCTTTCTTT. Its translation: CSARRTTVTEAFF.

This clonotype was detected only a few times. The V call is TRBV7-9, the J call TRBJ2-7, with TRBD1 matching over 8 bases. This CDR3 has 18 amino acids. CDR1 and CDR2 from the germline V gene are SEHNR and FQNEAQ (reference sequence). V trimming: 6 bases; J trimming: 4 bases; junction bases outside the gene matches: 20. CDR3 loop: CASSRWTGHNVGGYEQYF. CDR3 nucleotides: TGTGCCAGCAGTCGTTGGACAGGGCACAATGTGGGGGGATACGAGCAGTACTTC.

The chain has TRBV6-2 or TRBV6-3 and TRBJ1-5; D is unresolved. Germline CDR1 and CDR2: MNHEY and SVGEGT. CDR3 size: 14 residues. V was cut by 4 bases and J by 3 bases, with 10 bases left in between. The DNA for the CDR3 is TGTGCCAGCAGTTTTCGCAGTTCCAATCAGCCCCAGCATTTT. It yields the protein CASSFRSSNQPQHF.

V gene TRBV5-4 combines with J gene TRBJ1-2; the D is unclear. CDR3 size: 15 residues. V was trimmed by 4 bases and J by 4 bases, leaving 17 bases between them. CDR1 SGHNT and CDR2 YYREEE come from the germline V gene (reference sequence). CDR3 in DNA: TGTGCCAGCAGCCAAAGGACCGGGGATAGCTATGGCTACACCTTC. This translates into CASSQRTGDSYGYTF.